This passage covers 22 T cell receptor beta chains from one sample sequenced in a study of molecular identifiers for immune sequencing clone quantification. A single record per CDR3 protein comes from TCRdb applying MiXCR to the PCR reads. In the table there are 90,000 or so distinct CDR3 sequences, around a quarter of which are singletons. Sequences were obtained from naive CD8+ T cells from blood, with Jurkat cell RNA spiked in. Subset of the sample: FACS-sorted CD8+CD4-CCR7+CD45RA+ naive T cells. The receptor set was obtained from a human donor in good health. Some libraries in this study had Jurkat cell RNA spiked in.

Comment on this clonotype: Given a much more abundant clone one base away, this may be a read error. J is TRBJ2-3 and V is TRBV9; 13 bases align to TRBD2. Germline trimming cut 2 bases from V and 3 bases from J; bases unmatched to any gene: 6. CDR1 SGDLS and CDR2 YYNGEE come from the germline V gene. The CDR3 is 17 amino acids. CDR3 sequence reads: CASSVRTSGGTTDTQYF. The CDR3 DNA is TGTGCCAGCAGCGTCCGGACTAGCGGGGGTACAACAGATACGCAGTATTTT.

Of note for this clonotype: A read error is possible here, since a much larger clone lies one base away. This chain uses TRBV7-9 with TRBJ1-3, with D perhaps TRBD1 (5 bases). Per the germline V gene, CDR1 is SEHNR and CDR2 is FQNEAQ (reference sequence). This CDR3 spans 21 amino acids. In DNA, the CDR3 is TGTGTCAGCAGCTCCACCAGGGTAACCCAAAAAATGTTAGCGGCTGGAAACACCATATATTTT. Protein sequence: CVSSSTRVTQKMLAAGNTIYF.

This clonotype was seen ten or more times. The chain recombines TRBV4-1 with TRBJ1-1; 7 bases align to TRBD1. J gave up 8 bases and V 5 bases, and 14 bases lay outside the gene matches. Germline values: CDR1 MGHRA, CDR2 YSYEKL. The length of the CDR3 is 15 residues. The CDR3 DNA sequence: TGCGCCAGCAGCGCCGGGACAGCTGCTGGGCAAGAAGCTTTCTTT. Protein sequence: CASSAGTAAGQEAFF.

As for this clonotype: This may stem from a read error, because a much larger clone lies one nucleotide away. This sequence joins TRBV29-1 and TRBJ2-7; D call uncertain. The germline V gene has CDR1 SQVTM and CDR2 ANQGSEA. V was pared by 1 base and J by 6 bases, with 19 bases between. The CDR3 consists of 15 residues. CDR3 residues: CSVEAPLAEGFEQYF. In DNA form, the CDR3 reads TGCAGCGTTGAAGCCCCCCTCGCCGAAGGGTTCGAGCAGTACTTC.

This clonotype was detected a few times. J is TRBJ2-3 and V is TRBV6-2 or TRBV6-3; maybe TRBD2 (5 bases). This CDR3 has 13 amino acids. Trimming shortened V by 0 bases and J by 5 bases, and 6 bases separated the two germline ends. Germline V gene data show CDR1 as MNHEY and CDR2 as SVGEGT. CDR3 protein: CASSYSGRDTQYF. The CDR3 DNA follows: TGTGCCAGCAGTTACTCGGGGAGAGATACGCAGTATTTT.

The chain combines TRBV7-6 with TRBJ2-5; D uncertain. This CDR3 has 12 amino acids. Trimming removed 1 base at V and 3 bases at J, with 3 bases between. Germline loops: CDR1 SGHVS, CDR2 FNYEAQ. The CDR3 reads CASSLVEETQYF. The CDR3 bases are TGTGCCAGCAGCTTAGTCGAAGAGACCCAGTACTTC.

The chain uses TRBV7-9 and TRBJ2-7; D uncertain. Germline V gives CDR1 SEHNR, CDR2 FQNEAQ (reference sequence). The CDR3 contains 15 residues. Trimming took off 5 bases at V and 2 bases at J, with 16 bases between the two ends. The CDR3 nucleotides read TGTGCCAGCAGCCCAGCCGGGTCAAGGGCCTACGAGCAGTACTTC. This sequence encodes CASSPAGSRAYEQYF. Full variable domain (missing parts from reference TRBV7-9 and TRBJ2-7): DTGVSQNPRHKITKRGQNVTFRCDPISEHNRLYWYRQTLGQGPEFLTYFQNEAQLEKSRLLSDRFSAERPKGSFSTLEIQRTEQGDSAMYLCASSPAGSRAYEQYFGPGTRLTVT.

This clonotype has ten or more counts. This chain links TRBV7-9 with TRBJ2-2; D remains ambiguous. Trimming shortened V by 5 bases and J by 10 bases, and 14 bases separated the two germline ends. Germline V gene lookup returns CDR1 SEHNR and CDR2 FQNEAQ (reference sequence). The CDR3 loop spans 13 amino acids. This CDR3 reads CASSMATPLELFF. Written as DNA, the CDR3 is TGTGCCAGCAGCATGGCTACCCCTTTGGAGCTGTTTTTT.

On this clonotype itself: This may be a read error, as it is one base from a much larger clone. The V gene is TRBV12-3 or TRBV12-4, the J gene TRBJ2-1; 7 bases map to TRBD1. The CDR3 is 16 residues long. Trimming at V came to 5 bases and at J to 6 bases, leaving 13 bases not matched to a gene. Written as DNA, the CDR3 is TGTGCCAGCAGTCTTACCGCGACAGGGAGAATCAATGAGCAGTTCTTC. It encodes CASSLTATGRINEQFF.

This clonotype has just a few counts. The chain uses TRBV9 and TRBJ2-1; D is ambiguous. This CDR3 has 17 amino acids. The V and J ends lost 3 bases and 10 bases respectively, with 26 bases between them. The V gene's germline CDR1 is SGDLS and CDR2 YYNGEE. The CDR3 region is CASSDEAGLGVIGEQFF. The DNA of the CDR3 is TGTGCCAGCAGCGACGAAGCCGGGCTTGGGGTAATTGGGGAGCAGTTCTTC.

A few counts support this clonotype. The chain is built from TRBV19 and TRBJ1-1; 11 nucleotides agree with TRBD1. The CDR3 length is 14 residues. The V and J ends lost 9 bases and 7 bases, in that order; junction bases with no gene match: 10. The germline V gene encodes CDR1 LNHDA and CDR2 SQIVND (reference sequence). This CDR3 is CASTHGTGGVEAFF. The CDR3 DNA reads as TGTGCCAGCACCCATGGGACAGGGGGGGTTGAAGCTTTCTTT.

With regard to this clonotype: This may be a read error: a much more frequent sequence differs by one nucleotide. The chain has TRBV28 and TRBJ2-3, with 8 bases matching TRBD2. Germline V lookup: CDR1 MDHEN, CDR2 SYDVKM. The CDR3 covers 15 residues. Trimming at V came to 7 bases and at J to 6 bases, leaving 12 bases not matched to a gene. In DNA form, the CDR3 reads TGTGCCAGCACCCGACTACCGGGAGGGCCGGATACGCAGTATTTT. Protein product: CASTRLPGGPDTQYF.

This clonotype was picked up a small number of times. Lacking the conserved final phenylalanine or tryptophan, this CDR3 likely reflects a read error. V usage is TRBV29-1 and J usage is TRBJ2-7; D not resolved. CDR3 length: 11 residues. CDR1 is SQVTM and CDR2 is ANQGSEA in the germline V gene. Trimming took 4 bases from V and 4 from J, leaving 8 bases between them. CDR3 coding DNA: TGCAGCGTTGTTGTGAGGTACGAGCAGTACCTC. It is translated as CSVVVRYEQYL.

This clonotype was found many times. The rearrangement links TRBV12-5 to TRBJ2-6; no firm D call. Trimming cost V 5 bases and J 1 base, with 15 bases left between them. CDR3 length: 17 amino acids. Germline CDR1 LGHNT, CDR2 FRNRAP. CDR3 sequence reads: CASGRPVGASGANVLTF. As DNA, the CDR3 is TGTGCTAGTGGTCGGCCCGTTGGAGCGTCTGGGGCCAACGTCCTGACTTTC.

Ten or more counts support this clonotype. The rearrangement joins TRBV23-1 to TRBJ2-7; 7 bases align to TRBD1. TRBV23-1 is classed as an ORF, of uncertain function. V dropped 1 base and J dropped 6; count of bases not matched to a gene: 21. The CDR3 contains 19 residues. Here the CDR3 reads CASSQCLRGPDRTAREQYF. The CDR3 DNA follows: TGCGCCAGCAGTCAATGCCTAAGGGGGCCAGACAGGACTGCTCGCGAGCAGTACTTC.

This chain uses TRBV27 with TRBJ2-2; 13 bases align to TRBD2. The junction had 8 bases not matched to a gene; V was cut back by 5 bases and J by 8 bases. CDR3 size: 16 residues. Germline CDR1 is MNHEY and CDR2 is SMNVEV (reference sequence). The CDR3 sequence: CASSLGLAGARGELFF. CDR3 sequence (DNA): TGTGCCAGCAGTCTTGGACTAGCGGGAGCGCGTGGGGAGCTGTTTTTT.

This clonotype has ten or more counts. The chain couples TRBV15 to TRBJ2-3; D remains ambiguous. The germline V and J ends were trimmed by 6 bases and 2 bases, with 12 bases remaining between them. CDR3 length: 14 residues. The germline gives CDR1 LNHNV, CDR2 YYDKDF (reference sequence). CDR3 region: CATRADTYTDTQYF. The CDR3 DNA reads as TGTGCCACCAGGGCAGACACTTACACAGATACGCAGTATTTT. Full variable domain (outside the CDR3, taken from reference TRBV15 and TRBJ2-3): DAMVIQNPRYQVTQFGKPVTLSCSQTLNHNVMYWYQQKSSQAPKLLFHYYDKDFNNEADTPDNFQSRRPNTSFCFLDIRSPGLGDTAMYLCATRADTYTDTQYFGPGTRLTVL.

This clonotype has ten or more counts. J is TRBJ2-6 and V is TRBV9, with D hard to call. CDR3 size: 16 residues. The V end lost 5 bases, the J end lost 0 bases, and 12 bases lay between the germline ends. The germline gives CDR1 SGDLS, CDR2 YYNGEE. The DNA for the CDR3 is TGTGCCAGCAGTGTCAGTGTAGGCTCTGGGGCCAACGTCCTGACTTTC. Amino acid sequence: CASSVSVGSGANVLTF.

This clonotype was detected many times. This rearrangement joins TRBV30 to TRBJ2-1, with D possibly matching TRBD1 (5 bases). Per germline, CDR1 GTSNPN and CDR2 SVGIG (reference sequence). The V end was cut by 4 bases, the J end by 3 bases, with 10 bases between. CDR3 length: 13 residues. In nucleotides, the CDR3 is TGTGCCTGGAACCCGGACAACTACAATGAGCAGTTCTTC. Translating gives CAWNPDNYNEQFF.

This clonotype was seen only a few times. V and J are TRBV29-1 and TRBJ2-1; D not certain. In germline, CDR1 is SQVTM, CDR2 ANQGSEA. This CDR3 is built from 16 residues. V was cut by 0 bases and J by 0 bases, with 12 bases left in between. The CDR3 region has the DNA TGCAGCGTTGAAGATCTTGAAGGCAGCTCCTACAATGAGCAGTTCTTC. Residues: CSVEDLEGSSYNEQFF.

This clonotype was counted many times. CDR3 in amino acids: CASSKAARSSLQETQYF. The DNA of the CDR3 is TGTGCCAGCAGCAAAGCGGCAAGATCTAGCTTACAAGAGACCCAGTACTTC. The chain combines TRBV21-1 with TRBJ2-5; the table assigns TRBD2, which was not confirmed against the DNA. TRBV21-1 is reported as a pseudogene. The CDR3 totals 17 residues.

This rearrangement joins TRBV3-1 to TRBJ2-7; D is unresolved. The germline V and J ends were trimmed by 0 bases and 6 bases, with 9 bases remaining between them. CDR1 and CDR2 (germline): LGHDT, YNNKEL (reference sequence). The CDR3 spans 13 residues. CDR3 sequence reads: CASSQDWTAEQYF. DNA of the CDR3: TGTGCCAGCAGCCAAGATTGGACCGCCGAGCAGTACTTC.